The source of this T cell receptor (beta chain) is a study of T cells in Graves' hyperthyroidism and ophthalmopathy. Background on the study: Peripheral blood was acquired at first diagnosis, ahead of any therapy whatsoever.

This clonotype was found once. The antigen is undetermined. Sequence at one end of the junction differs from germline and may be a read error. Using RNA transcripts as the source, TCR beta CDR3 regions were amplified. The HTBI set primed first-round TCR CDR3 RT-PCR. TCRdb independently ran MiXCR on the multiplex PCR reads; one entry per CDR3 protein. The sample lists approximately 740,000 distinct CDR3 sequences, 14% seen once, with around 9.6% in the top ten. Germline V gene data show CDR1 as MNHEY and CDR2 as SVGEGT. The CDR3 is 14 amino acids. Study-level findings and limits: Within blood appeared most thyroid clonotypes that had expanded above 0.001.

Graves' hyperthyroidism was deemed stable absent ophthalmopathy progression within 18 months. The rearrangement joins TRBV6-2 or TRBV6-3 to TRBJ1-2, with 9 bases that match TRBD1. The sequenced sample consisted of blood. The sequence derives from a woman younger than 35 with Graves' hyperthyroidism. CDR3 coding DNA: TGTGCCGGCAGAGCAGACAGGGGGTTCTATGGCTACACCTTC. It specifies CAGRADRGFYGYTF.